The next 18 T cell receptor beta chains were all read from a single sample in a study of blood T cells in healthy people across ages. Combining a sample-barcoded 5' primer with a J-beta primer mix, a second PCR ran for 7 to 11 cycles. TCRdb analysed the 5' RACE reads with MiXCR anew, one entry per CDR3 protein. The table shows about 1.8 million distinct CDR3 sequences, with about 50% occurring only once. The sample consisted of blood. The receptors here all came from a woman in her 40s in good health.

The V call is TRBV7-9, the J call TRBJ2-7; D might be TRBD1 or TRBD2, each matching 5 bases. This CDR3 is built from 14 residues. CDR1 and CDR2 (germline): SEHNR, FQNEAQ (reference sequence). The V gene lost 5 bases and the J gene lost 6 bases, with 17 bases spanning the gap. CDR3 region: CASSTPDRGLEQYF. The CDR3 coding sequence is TGTGCCAGCAGCACCCCCGACAGAGGGCTCGAGCAGTACTTC.

This clonotype was recorded only once. One end of the junction fails to match germline, which may point to a read error. The rearrangement uses TRBV27 and TRBJ2-7; TRBD2 matches at 11 bases. This CDR3 region has 14 residues. In germline, CDR1 is MNHEY, CDR2 SMNVEV (reference sequence). The CDR3 sequence is CASSLAGGNYGQYF. Here the CDR3 DNA reads TGTGCCAGCAGCCTAGCGGGGGGTAACTACGGGCAGTACTTC.

This chain uses TRBV9 with TRBJ1-2; TRBD1 agrees at 7 bases. There are 15 residues in the CDR3. V shed 4 bases and J 4 bases; nucleotides not matched to a gene: 10. Germline V gene lookup returns CDR1 SGDLS and CDR2 YYNGEE. For the CDR3, the DNA is TGTGCCAGCAGCCCCCAGGTTGACAGGGTCTATGGCTACACCTTC. Amino acids: CASSPQVDRVYGYTF.

In nucleotides, the CDR3 is TGTGCCAGCAGACACCAGGGTGGGAACTATGGCTACACCTTC. Translated, it gives CASRHQGGNYGYTF. The chain combines TRBV2 with TRBJ1-2; D perhaps matches TRBD1 (5 bases). The ends were cut back, 6 bases at V and 2 bases at J, with 13 bases in the middle. The CDR3 spans 14 residues. Germline loops: CDR1 SNHLY, CDR2 FYNNEI. Variable domain in full (rest from reference TRBV2 and TRBJ1-2): EPEVTQTPSHQVTQMGQEVILRCVPISNHLYFYWYRQILGQKVEFLVSFYNNEISEKSEIFDDQFSVERPDGSNFTLKIRSTKLEDSAMYFCASRHQGGNYGYTFGSGTRLTVV.

The chain combines TRBV15 with TRBJ2-5; D assignment may be TRBD1 or TRBD2 (5 bases each). The CDR3 length is 13 residues. Deletions cut 9 bases from V and 1 base from J, with 12 bases between. Looked up from germline, CDR1 is LNHNV and CDR2 is YYDKDF (reference sequence). The CDR3 protein is CATTGRSQETQYF. The CDR3 DNA follows: TGTGCCACTACGGGACGGTCCCAAGAGACCCAGTACTTC. The full variable domain, completed using reference TRBV15 and TRBJ2-5, is DAMVIQNPRYQVTQFGKPVTLSCSQTLNHNVMYWYQQKSSQAPKLLFHYYDKDFNNEADTPDNFQSRRPNTSFCFLDIRSPGLGDTAMYLCATTGRSQETQYFGPGTRLLVL.

The chain combines TRBV6-4 with TRBJ2-1; a possible D gene is TRBD1 (5 bases). The germline V and J ends were trimmed by 2 bases and 6 bases, with 14 bases remaining between them. The CDR3 is 15 amino acids. Germline V gene lookup returns CDR1 MRHNA and CDR2 SNTAGT. CDR3 protein: CASSDVPAGRNEQFF. Written as DNA, the CDR3 is TGTGCCAGCAGTGACGTCCCGGCAGGGCGCAATGAGCAGTTCTTC.

The chain links TRBV5-6 to TRBJ2-2; D perhaps matches TRBD2 (6 bases). Germline V lookup: CDR1 SGHDT, CDR2 YYEEEE. V was cut by 2 bases and J by 3 bases, with 14 bases left in between. CDR3 length: 16 amino acids. Written as DNA, the CDR3 is TGTGCCAGCAGCTTCATGGGACTTCGTGACACCGGGGAGCTGTTTTTT. This translates into CASSFMGLRDTGELFF. The variable domain in full, completed from reference TRBV5-6 and TRBJ2-2, reads DAGVTQSPTHLIKTRGQQVTLRCSPKSGHDTVSWYQQALGQGPQFIFQYYEEEERQRGNFPDRFSGHQFPNYSSELNVNALLLGDSALYLCASSFMGLRDTGELFFGEGSRLTVL.

This clonotype was seen more than once but under ten times. The chain combines TRBV6-5 with TRBJ2-4; 8 bases line up with TRBD2. The CDR3 length is 15 residues. The J segment lost 6 bases and the V segment lost 2 bases, leaving 6 bases of the junction unmatched. Looked up from germline, CDR1 is MNHEY and CDR2 is SVGAGI. CDR3 residues: CASSYREGLGNIQYF. CDR3 bases: TGTGCCAGCAGTTACCGGGAGGGCTTGGGAAACATTCAGTACTTC.

V usage is TRBV7-2 and J usage is TRBJ2-3, with D perhaps matching TRBD1 or TRBD2 (5 bases each). The V and J ends lost 1 base and 4 bases respectively, with 21 bases between them. Per the germline V gene, CDR1 is SGHTA and CDR2 is FQGNSA. The CDR3 runs to 18 residues. CDR3 DNA: TGTGCCAGCAGCTTAGGGACCTCCGGGACGGTCCTCGCAGATACGCAGTATTTT. This sequence encodes CASSLGTSGTVLADTQYF. Filled out from reference TRBV7-2 and TRBJ2-3, the complete variable domain reads GAGVSQSPSNKVTEKGKDVELRCDPISGHTALYWYRQSLGQGLEFLIYFQGNSAPDKSGLPSDRFSAERTGGSVSTLTIQRTQQEDSAVYLCASSLGTSGTVLADTQYFGPGTRLTVL.

In this sample, this clonotype turned up a few times. The chain couples TRBV20-1 to TRBJ2-5; D is perhaps TRBD1 or TRBD2 (5 bases each). CDR3 size: 16 residues. The germline CDR1 and CDR2 sequences are DFQATT and SNEGSKA (reference sequence). With 6 bases removed from V and 4 bases from J, the gap between germline ends came to 24 bases. The CDR3 DNA follows: TGCAGTGCCGCCTCAGGGCGAGGGTCCATTTTAGAGACCCAGTACTTC. As protein: CSAASGRGSILETQYF.

This clonotype occurred once. The chain carries TRBV7-2 and TRBJ2-5; D could derive from TRBD1 or TRBD2 (5 bases each). This CDR3 region has 18 residues. The germline V gene has CDR1 SGHTA and CDR2 FQGNSA. Trimming removed 1 base at V and 11 bases at J, with 29 bases between. CDR3 region: CASSLVVQGEGQMNEQYF. Written as DNA, the CDR3 is TGTGCCAGCAGCTTAGTGGTCCAGGGCGAGGGGCAGATGAATGAGCAGTACTTC. Looking up the rest from reference TRBV7-2 and TRBJ2-5 gives the full variable domain: GAGVSQSPSNKVTEKGKDVELRCDPISGHTALYWYRQSLGQGLEFLIYFQGNSAPDKSGLPSDRFSAERTGGSVSTLTIQRTQQEDSAVYLCASSLVVQGEGQMNEQYFGPGTRLLVL.

This clonotype was picked up a small number of times. The chain uses TRBV29-1 and TRBJ2-7, with 12 nucleotides matching TRBD2. V lost 4 bases and J lost 3; bases outside the gene matches: 1. Germline V gene lookup returns CDR1 SQVTM and CDR2 ANQGSEA. This CDR3 is 13 amino acids long. The CDR3 loop reads CSVVTSGGYEQYF. Here the CDR3 DNA reads TGCAGCGTTGTGACTAGCGGGGGCTACGAGCAGTACTTC.

This clonotype occurred many times. The chain has TRBV7-2 and TRBJ2-7; TRBD1 agrees at 8 bases. Germline values: CDR1 SGHTA, CDR2 FQGNSA. Trimming removed 3 bases from V and 6 bases from J; junction bases left unmatched: 7. The CDR3 runs 14 residues. The chain's CDR3 is CASSFDRGASEQYF. The CDR3, as DNA: TGTGCCAGCAGCTTCGACAGGGGAGCCAGCGAGCAGTACTTC.

V gene TRBV21-1 combines with J gene TRBJ2-4; TRBD1 is the table's D call and was not checked against the DNA. The end of the DNA is better explained by TRBJ2-7, so the J call may be wrong. TRBV21-1 is given as a pseudogene. This CDR3 has 15 residues. The CDR3 protein is CASSKRGQATYEQYF. CDR3 bases: TGTGCCAGCAGCAAAAGGGGACAGGCAACCTACGAGCAGTACTTC.

This chain uses TRBV6-2 or TRBV6-3 with TRBJ2-5; 7 bases fit TRBD2. Trimming removed 0 bases from V and 3 bases from J; junction bases left unmatched: 7. This CDR3 spans 16 amino acids. The germline gives CDR1 MNHEY, CDR2 SVGEGT. The CDR3 region has the DNA TGTGCCAGCAGTTACTCAGCGGGACGGGTAGAAGAGACCCAGTACTTC. Protein sequence: CASSYSAGRVEETQYF.

The chain links TRBV7-9 to TRBJ2-4; 8 bases are shared with TRBD2. The J call is uncertain, as TRBJ2-5 better fits the DNA end. The CDR3 spans 17 residues. Per the germline V gene, CDR1 is SEHNR and CDR2 is FQNEAQ (reference sequence). The CDR3 DNA sequence: TGTGCCAGCAGCCCCCCGGGCTCCGGGGGGGAACAAGAGACCCAGTACTTC. This sequence encodes CASSPPGSGGEQETQYF.

The chain combines TRBV7-2 with TRBJ2-5; 7 bases match TRBD2. V gave up 5 bases and J gave up 3 bases; unmatched junction bases: 6. Germline values: CDR1 SGHTA, CDR2 FQGNSA. The CDR3 length is 14 residues. CDR3 DNA sequence: TGTGCCAGCAGCATCGGGGGGAGTAAAGAGACCCAGTACTTC. Translated: CASSIGGSKETQYF.

The J gene is TRBJ2-3, the V gene TRBV4-1, with 8 bases lining up with TRBD2. Germline lookup yields CDR1 MGHRA and CDR2 YSYEKL. The CDR3 has 15 amino acids. The J segment lost 1 base and the V segment lost 4 bases, leaving 4 bases of the junction unmatched. CDR3: CASSRETSGTDTQYF. The DNA of the CDR3 is TGCGCCAGCAGCCGCGAGACTAGCGGCACAGATACGCAGTATTTT.